A single sample gave rise to the 32 T cell receptor beta chains below, sequenced in a study of blood T cell repertoires in COVID-19. Sequencing was performed with immunoSEQ multiplex PCR; in TCRdb, only in-frame clones are kept and a portion is missing. The data contain about 60,000 clones, roughly nine tenths of them singletons. The sequenced sample was peripheral blood. These receptors originate from a human donor in a cohort sampled during active COVID-19.

The rearrangement uses TRBV7-9 and TRBJ1-2; 12 bases align to TRBD1. The J segment lost 7 bases and the V segment lost 4 bases, leaving 4 bases of the junction unmatched. The length of the CDR3 is 14 residues. Germline CDR1 and CDR2: SEHNR and FQNEAQ (reference sequence). Here the CDR3 reads CASSSGTGGFGYTF. As DNA, the CDR3 is TGTGCCAGCAGCTCCGGGACAGGGGGCTTTGGCTACACCTTC.

In its sample, this clone was seen once. The chain combines TRBV11-2 with TRBJ1-2; 7 nucleotides match TRBD1. CDR1 is SGHAT and CDR2 is FQNNGV in the germline V gene. V gave up 5 bases and J gave up 4 bases; unmatched junction bases: 10. This CDR3 has 15 amino acids. The CDR3 is CASSLVEGTAYGYTF. The CDR3 nucleotides read TGTGCCAGCAGCCTAGTGGAAGGGACAGCCTATGGCTACACCTTC.

The CDR3 here is CASSGGIYGYTF. The CDR3 bases are TGCGCCAGCAGCGGCGGAATCTATGGCTACACCTTC. The chain couples TRBV5-1 to TRBJ1-2; D not resolved. CDR1 is SGHRS, CDR2 YFSETQ, per germline. V shed 4 bases and J shed 4 bases, with 8 bases lying between them. This CDR3 has 12 amino acids. Variable domain in full (rest from reference TRBV5-1 and TRBJ1-2): KAGVTQTPRYLIKTRGQQVTLSCSPISGHRSVSWYQQTPGQGLQFLFEYFSETQRNKGNFPGRFSGRQFSNSRSEMNVSTLELGDSALYLCASSGGIYGYTFGSGTRLTVV.

The rearrangement links TRBV5-1 to TRBJ1-2; D call uncertain. V was pared by 3 bases and J by 14 bases, with 20 bases between. The CDR3 loop spans 13 amino acids. The germline V gene encodes CDR1 SGHRS and CDR2 YFSETQ. CDR3 DNA: TGCGCCAGCAGCTCCCCCAGCGGTTATGGCTCAACCTTC. Its translation is CASSSPSGYGSTF.

The chain couples TRBV7-2 to TRBJ2-7, with a weak D call TRBD2 (5 bases). The CDR3 has 14 residues. The germline gives CDR1 SGHTA, CDR2 FQGNSA. V was shortened by 6 bases and J by 2 bases, with 14 bases between the two germline ends. Here the CDR3 reads CASSSGEAAYEQYF. CDR3 coding DNA: TGTGCCAGCAGTTCCGGTGAAGCGGCCTACGAGCAGTACTTC. The variable domain in full, with the rest retrieved from reference TRBV7-2 and TRBJ2-7, is GAGVSQSPSNKVTEKGKDVELRCDPISGHTALYWYRQSLGQGLEFLIYFQGNSAPDKSGLPSDRFSAERTGGSVSTLTIQRTQQEDSAVYLCASSSGEAAYEQYFGPGTRLTVT.

V usage is TRBV7-6 and J usage is TRBJ2-3, with TRBD2 matching over 12 bases. Germline values: CDR1 SGHVS, CDR2 FNYEAQ. The CDR3 spans 17 residues. V was pared by 5 bases and J by 3 bases, with 9 bases of the junction left unmatched. The CDR3 loop is CASSPAATSGRTDTQYF. CDR3 sequence (DNA): TGTGCCAGCAGCCCAGCGGCGACTAGCGGGAGAACAGATACGCAGTATTTT.

The chain employs TRBV28 and TRBJ2-4; 9 positions match TRBD1. The germline V gene has CDR1 MDHEN and CDR2 SYDVKM. The junction had 5 bases not matched to a gene; V was cut back by 5 bases and J by 6 bases. This CDR3 spans 14 amino acids. The CDR3 sequence: CASSPRTGANIQYF. The CDR3 nucleotides read TGTGCCAGCAGTCCAAGGACAGGGGCAAACATTCAGTACTTC.

The CDR3 bases are TGTGCCAGCAGCGATAGGGACAGGGTCAATCAGCCCCAGCATTTT. Protein product: CASSDRDRVNQPQHF. V and J are TRBV6-5 and TRBJ1-5, with 9 bases lining up with TRBD1. After removal of 6 bases from V and 3 bases from J, the junction contained 6 bases not matched to a gene. The CDR3 is 15 amino acids. CDR1 and CDR2 (germline): MNHEY, SVGAGI.

The chain is built from TRBV4-1 and TRBJ1-5; TRBD1 aligns across 8 bases. Germline V gene data show CDR1 as MGHRA and CDR2 as YSYEKL. CDR3 length: 16 residues. J was trimmed by 3 bases and V by 1 base; bases with no gene match: 5. The CDR3 sequence is CASSQVDRGTNQPQHF. CDR3 DNA: TGCGCCAGCAGCCAAGTAGACAGGGGTACCAATCAGCCCCAGCATTTT.

This clone has a single count. This chain connects TRBV2 to TRBJ2-1, with D perhaps matching TRBD1 (5 bases). V was trimmed by 2 bases and J by 3 bases, leaving 14 bases between them. The length of the CDR3 is 16 residues. The germline CDR1 and CDR2 sequences are SNHLY and FYNNEI. The CDR3 loop reads CASSEPDSHFYNEQFF. Written as DNA, the CDR3 is TGTGCCAGCAGTGAACCTGACAGCCACTTCTACAATGAGCAGTTCTTC.

The chain couples TRBV5-1 to TRBJ1-1; 8 nucleotides align to TRBD1. CDR1 and CDR2 (germline): SGHRS, YFSETQ. This CDR3 has 17 residues. Trimming at V came to 4 bases and at J to 6 bases, leaving 17 bases not matched to a gene. The CDR3 DNA reads TGCGCCAGCAGCCGAAGTGGTGTAGGACAGGGTTCGGCTGAAGCTTTCTTT. Protein sequence: CASSRSGVGQGSAEAFF.

This clone occurred a few times. The V and J genes are TRBV7-3 and TRBJ2-4, with TRBD1 as a possible D gene (6 bases). This CDR3 has 18 amino acids. V was trimmed by 3 bases and J by 6 bases, leaving 24 bases between them. CDR1 is SGHTA, CDR2 FQGTGA, per germline. The DNA of the CDR3 is TGTGCCAGCAGCTTCAGCGCCGGGAACAGGGTTTACCTAAACATTCAGTACTTC. This sequence encodes CASSFSAGNRVYLNIQYF.

J is TRBJ1-3 and V is TRBV9; tentatively, D is TRBD1 (5 bases). Germline V gene lookup returns CDR1 SGDLS and CDR2 YYNGEE. This CDR3 contains 18 residues. V was cut by 0 bases and J by 3 bases, with 19 bases left in between. Written as DNA, the CDR3 is TGTGCCAGCAGCGTAGGATCCAGGGAAGGTTCCTTTGGAAACACCATATATTTT. It specifies CASSVGSREGSFGNTIYF.

This chain joins TRBV2 and TRBJ2-1; 8 bases are shared with TRBD2. The CDR3 runs to 15 residues. CDR1 and CDR2 from the germline V gene are SNHLY and FYNNEI. J lost 0 bases, V lost 6 bases, and 4 bases had no gene match. In DNA form, the CDR3 reads TGTGCCAGCAGCCAAACTAGCGGCTCCTACAATGAGCAGTTCTTC. It translates to CASSQTSGSYNEQFF.

CDR3 nucleotides: TGTGCCAGCAGCCAGCAGGGGGCTGATGGCTACACCTTC. Translating gives CASSQQGADGYTF. J is TRBJ1-2 and V is TRBV3-1 (or the pseudogene TRBV3-2); 8 positions match TRBD1. Germline V gene sequence: CDR1 LGHDT, CDR2 YNNKEL (reference sequence). The CDR3 sequence is 13 residues long. The ends lost 3 bases at V and 6 bases at J; junction bases unmatched: 3.

This rearrangement joins TRBV28 to TRBJ1-1; a weak D match, TRBD1 (6 bases). The V end was cut by 5 bases, the J end by 11 bases, with 18 bases between. Germline V gene lookup returns CDR1 MDHEN and CDR2 SYDVKM. CDR3 length: 13 residues. The CDR3 reads CASSPAAGARAFF. CDR3 coding DNA: TGTGCCAGCAGTCCCGCGGCGGGGGCAAGGGCTTTCTTT.

The chain has TRBV19 and TRBJ1-5; 8 positions agree with TRBD1. The CDR3 consists of 15 residues. With 1 base clipped from V and 2 bases from J, the junction kept 1 base outside the gene matches. CDR1 and CDR2 (germline): LNHDA, SQIVND (reference sequence). This CDR3 is CASSIVQGGNQPQHF. CDR3 nucleotide sequence: TGTGCCAGTAGTATAGTACAGGGGGGCAATCAGCCCCAGCATTTT.

The chain joins TRBV3-1 (or the pseudogene TRBV3-2) to TRBJ1-2, with D unclear. Germline CDR1 LGHDT, CDR2 YNNKEL (reference sequence). V was pared by 1 base and J by 7 bases, with 13 bases between. The CDR3 loop spans 14 amino acids. The CDR3 spells CASSQAQATSGYTF. The CDR3 coding sequence is TGTGCCAGCAGCCAAGCCCAGGCGACAAGTGGCTACACCTTC.

The J gene is TRBJ2-2, the V gene TRBV5-1; TRBD1 matches 8 bases. Germline lookup yields CDR1 SGHRS and CDR2 YFSETQ. V dropped 4 bases and J dropped 3; count of bases not matched to a gene: 5. The CDR3 loop spans 15 amino acids. Here the CDR3 reads CASSRTGLDTGELFF. CDR3 bases: TGCGCCAGCAGCAGGACAGGGTTGGACACCGGGGAGCTGTTTTTT.

This sequence joins TRBV3-1 (or the pseudogene TRBV3-2) and TRBJ1-1; tentative D call: TRBD1 (6 bases). In germline, CDR1 is LGHDT, CDR2 YNNKEL (reference sequence). The CDR3 is 16 residues long. V was trimmed by 0 bases and J by 0 bases, leaving 11 bases between them. The CDR3 coding sequence is TGTGCCAGCAGCCAAGAAACAGGGATAATGAACACTGAAGCTTTCTTT. It codes for CASSQETGIMNTEAFF.

The V call is TRBV7-9, the J call TRBJ1-2; 8 bases fit TRBD1. The CDR3 loop spans 15 amino acids. Germline lookup yields CDR1 SEHNR and CDR2 FQNEAQ (reference sequence). Trimming cost V 3 bases and J 7 bases; bases outside gene matches: 10. CDR3 coding DNA: TGTGCCAGCAGCTTCGGTGACAGGGGAGTTGGTGGCTACACCTTC. Its protein product is CASSFGDRGVGGYTF.

Only a few counts were recorded for this clone. The CDR3 DNA reads TGTGCCAGCAGTTCCCGACCGGGGACCTACGAGCAGTACTTC. It translates to CASSSRPGTYEQYF. The chain couples TRBV6-2 or TRBV6-3 to TRBJ2-7; D perhaps matches TRBD2 (5 bases). Trimming took off 4 bases at V and 2 bases at J, with 12 bases between the two ends. The CDR3 is 14 amino acids. Germline V CDR1 and CDR2: MNHEY, SVGEGT.

The chain has TRBV27 and TRBJ2-1; TRBD1 matches at 8 bases. J was trimmed by 3 bases and V by 4 bases; bases with no gene match: 2. The germline V gene has CDR1 MNHEY and CDR2 SMNVEV (reference sequence). This CDR3 region has 14 residues. The CDR3 loop reads CASSSTGVYNEQFF. As DNA, the CDR3 is TGTGCCAGCAGTTCGACAGGGGTCTACAATGAGCAGTTCTTC.

This rearrangement joins TRBV3-1 (or the pseudogene TRBV3-2) to TRBJ1-2; D possibly corresponds to TRBD1 (6 bases). CDR1 is LGHDT, CDR2 YNNKEL, per germline (reference sequence). This CDR3 is 14 amino acids long. Trimming removed 3 bases at V and 4 bases at J, with 12 bases between. The CDR3 sequence is CASSHTGRTYGYTF. Written as DNA, the CDR3 is TGTGCCAGCAGCCATACAGGGCGAACCTATGGCTACACCTTC.

The chain joins TRBV2 to TRBJ2-7, with TRBD2 matching 7 bases. Germline lookup yields CDR1 SNHLY and CDR2 FYNNEI. V lost 3 bases and J lost 3; bases outside the gene matches: 5. The CDR3 has 14 amino acids. CDR3 in amino acids: CASSDRTRGYEQYF. The DNA of the CDR3 is TGTGCCAGCAGTGATAGGACTAGAGGCTACGAGCAGTACTTC.

The chain combines TRBV5-1 with TRBJ2-7; D remains unclear. Germline lookup yields CDR1 SGHRS and CDR2 YFSETQ. CDR3 length: 13 amino acids. V was trimmed by 4 bases and J by 5 bases, leaving 13 bases between them. CDR3 sequence (DNA): TGCGCCAGCAGCCGTGAGTTTGGTGACGAGCAGTACTTC. Translating gives CASSREFGDEQYF.

The J gene is TRBJ2-6, the V gene TRBV10-3; D is ambiguous. The CDR3 contains 15 residues. Trimming shortened V by 3 bases and J by 0 bases, and 6 bases separated the two germline ends. In germline, CDR1 is ENHRY, CDR2 SYGVKD. CDR3 in DNA: TGTGCCATCAGTGATTCGGGCTCTGGGGCCAACGTCCTGACTTTC. Encoded protein: CAISDSGSGANVLTF.

This rearrangement joins TRBV27 to TRBJ2-3; D might be TRBD2 (5 bases). Germline assignment: CDR1 MNHEY and CDR2 SMNVEV (reference sequence). The CDR3 is 16 residues long. The V gene lost 8 bases and the J gene lost 4 bases, with 22 bases spanning the gap. In DNA form, the CDR3 reads TGTGCCAGCCGTAGGCGGGCAGACCCTGTCCCAGATACGCAGTATTTT. Protein product: CASRRRADPVPDTQYF.

The gene calls are TRBV5-1 and TRBJ1-2; 8 nucleotides line up with TRBD1. Germline V gene data show CDR1 as SGHRS and CDR2 as YFSETQ. The J segment lost 6 bases and the V segment lost 1 base, leaving 5 bases of the junction unmatched. CDR3 size: 14 residues. The CDR3 sequence is CASSLPRTGNGYTF. The CDR3 DNA reads as TGCGCCAGCAGCTTGCCCCGGACAGGGAATGGCTACACCTTC.

The chain recombines TRBV10-3 with TRBJ1-6; unclear D gene. Germline V gene data show CDR1 as ENHRY and CDR2 as SYGVKD. The CDR3 has 13 residues. V dropped 4 bases and J dropped 6 bases, with 7 bases sitting between them. The CDR3 loop is CAISGRGNSPLHF. The CDR3 DNA sequence: TGTGCCATCAGTGGAAGAGGTAATTCACCCCTCCACTTT.

J is TRBJ1-5 and V is TRBV10-3; 9 bases line up with TRBD1. V lost 5 bases, J lost 7 bases, and 6 bases stayed unmatched. Germline CDR1 is ENHRY and CDR2 is SYGVKD. This CDR3 has 14 residues. CDR3: CAISLQGAGQPQHF. CDR3 DNA: TGTGCCATCAGTTTACAGGGGGCCGGACAGCCCCAGCATTTT.

This clone was observed once. The chain combines TRBV25-1 with TRBJ1-4, with a weak D call TRBD1 (5 bases). Deletions cut 0 bases from V and 3 bases from J, with 11 bases between. Per germline, CDR1 MGHDK and CDR2 SYGVNS. The CDR3 runs 16 residues. Here the CDR3 DNA reads TGTGCCAGCAGTGAATACGTTCCAGGGCCTAATGAAAAACTGTTTTTT. This translates into CASSEYVPGPNEKLFF.